A single sample gave rise to the 25 T cell receptor beta chains below, sequenced in a study of T-cell reconstitution after alpha-beta-depleted transplantation in children. Molecular barcoding with unique molecular identifiers was used for the TCRbeta library. Each CDR3 protein gets one entry after TCRdb re-called the PCR reads with MiXCR. Seen here are 450,000 to 600,000 distinct CDR3 sequences, 32% observed once, and the top ten hold about 2.3%. Sequences were derived from PBMCs from the stem cell graft donor, sampled from the stem cell graft. The receptors were gathered from a human donor who donated a stem cell graft to a child with aplastic anemia.

The chain combines TRBV7-2 with TRBJ2-3, with TRBD2 as a possible D gene (6 bases). This CDR3 is built from 15 residues. Trimming stripped 5 bases from V and 6 bases from J, with 18 bases between. Germline V gene lookup returns CDR1 SGHTA and CDR2 FQGNSA. DNA for the CDR3: TGTGCCAGCAGCCTCACCCCCGGGAGTGAGGATACGCAGTATTTT. Protein product: CASSLTPGSEDTQYF. The complete variable domain, with remaining parts taken from reference TRBV7-2 and TRBJ2-3, reads GAGVSQSPSNKVTEKGKDVELRCDPISGHTALYWYRQSLGQGLEFLIYFQGNSAPDKSGLPSDRFSAERTGGSVSTLTIQRTQQEDSAVYLCASSLTPGSEDTQYFGPGTRLTVL.

In this sample, this clonotype turned up a few times. This rearrangement joins TRBV5-1 to TRBJ2-5, with TRBD2 matching over 9 bases. Looked up from germline, CDR1 is SGHRS and CDR2 is YFSETQ. With V trimmed by 4 bases and J by 5 bases, 3 bases remained unmatched. CDR3 length equals 13 residues. CDR3 sequence reads: CASSRTSEETQYF. The DNA of the CDR3 is TGCGCCAGCAGCCGGACTAGCGAGGAGACCCAGTACTTC.

This clonotype appeared a few times. This chain joins TRBV29-1 and TRBJ2-5, with TRBD1 as a possible D gene (6 bases). Germline lookup yields CDR1 SQVTM and CDR2 ANQGSEA. The CDR3 totals 14 residues. V was trimmed by 6 bases and J by 5 bases, leaving 19 bases between them. DNA of the CDR3: TGCAGCGTCGTCGGACAGAAGGCTGGGGAGACCCAGTACTTC. Its translation is CSVVGQKAGETQYF.

In its sample, this clonotype was seen a few times. The chain combines TRBV9 with TRBJ1-2; 8 bases line up with TRBD1. Germline V gene lookup returns CDR1 SGDLS and CDR2 YYNGEE. The CDR3 is 13 residues long. V shed 0 bases and J 14 bases; nucleotides not matched to a gene: 9. This CDR3 is CASSVVDYGDRTF. DNA for the CDR3: TGTGCCAGCAGCGTAGTCGATTATGGGGACAGGACCTTC.

The chain carries TRBV12-3 or TRBV12-4 and TRBJ1-5; D is uncertain. The CDR3 covers 14 residues. V lost 5 bases and J lost 1, with 9 bases in between. CDR3 sequence reads: CASSGKASNQPQHF. DNA of the CDR3: TGTGCCAGCAGTGGAAAGGCCAGCAATCAGCCCCAGCATTTT.

This clonotype has more than one count but fewer than ten. This chain joins TRBV4-3 and TRBJ2-1; D unresolved. CDR1 is LGHNA, CDR2 YSLEER, per germline. The CDR3 spans 15 residues. V lost 0 bases, J lost 9 bases, and 15 bases lay in between. This chain's CDR3 is CASSQDLGEWSEQFF. The CDR3 DNA reads as TGCGCCAGCAGCCAAGATTTGGGCGAGTGGAGTGAGCAGTTCTTC.

The V and J genes are TRBV7-9 and TRBJ2-1; 9 nucleotides match TRBD1. The germline CDR1 and CDR2 sequences are SEHNR and FQNEAQ (reference sequence). CDR3 length: 15 amino acids. V was clipped by 7 bases and J by 5 bases; unmatched bases: 9. This chain's CDR3 is CASTLGDRANNEQFF. The CDR3 nucleotides are TGTGCCAGCACCCTGGGGGACAGGGCAAACAATGAGCAGTTCTTC.

Only a few counts were recorded for this clonotype. This chain uses TRBV4-3 with TRBJ2-5, with 10 bases lining up with TRBD1. V shed 3 bases and J 3 bases; nucleotides not matched to a gene: 4. From germline, CDR1 is LGHNA and CDR2 YSLEER. The CDR3 loop spans 15 amino acids. Here the CDR3 reads CASSHSGTGEETQYF. The DNA of the CDR3 is TGCGCCAGCAGCCACTCCGGGACAGGGGAAGAGACCCAGTACTTC.

The chain carries TRBV11-1 and TRBJ1-6; D not certain. CDR1 SGHAT and CDR2 FQDESV come from the germline V gene (reference sequence). The CDR3 spans 13 residues. The germline V and J ends were trimmed by 5 bases and 6 bases, with 8 bases remaining between them. The CDR3 DNA is TGTGCCAGCAGCGAACAGCCTAATTCACCCCTCCACTTT. This sequence encodes CASSEQPNSPLHF.

This clonotype was counted a few times. The rearrangement links TRBV25-1 to TRBJ1-5; D uncertain. CDR1 and CDR2 (germline): MGHDK, SYGVNS. This CDR3 has 16 residues. Between the trimmed V and J ends, which lost 4 bases and 0 bases, there was a span of 13 bases. CDR3 in amino acids: CASSGSDGVSNQPQHF. The CDR3 DNA reads as TGTGCCAGCAGTGGGTCGGACGGAGTTAGCAATCAGCCCCAGCATTTT.

The gene calls are TRBV5-1 and TRBJ2-3; TRBD2 might be the D (6 bases). CDR1 is SGHRS, CDR2 YFSETQ, per germline. This CDR3 region has 14 residues. V lost 0 bases and J lost 5, with 10 bases in between. CDR3 sequence reads: CASSLGPSVDTQYF. For the CDR3, the DNA is TGCGCCAGCAGCTTGGGTCCTAGCGTAGATACGCAGTATTTT. Looking up the rest from reference TRBV5-1 and TRBJ2-3 gives the full variable domain: KAGVTQTPRYLIKTRGQQVTLSCSPISGHRSVSWYQQTPGQGLQFLFEYFSETQRNKGNFPGRFSGRQFSNSRSEMNVSTLELGDSALYLCASSLGPSVDTQYFGPGTRLTVL.

This clonotype has more than one count but fewer than ten. This sequence joins TRBV20-1 and TRBJ2-7; TRBD2 matches 8 bases. The length of the CDR3 is 14 residues. J gave up 4 bases and V 2 bases, and 7 bases lay outside the gene matches. Per the germline V gene, CDR1 is DFQATT and CDR2 is SNEGSKA (reference sequence). The CDR3 is CSARLAGGKYEQYF. The DNA of the CDR3 is TGCAGTGCTAGACTGGCGGGAGGAAAATACGAGCAGTACTTC.

The gene calls are TRBV6-1 and TRBJ2-7; 7 bases map to TRBD1. CDR3 length: 14 residues. CDR1 MNHNS and CDR2 SASEGT come from the germline V gene. Trimming removed 4 bases from V and 3 bases from J; junction bases left unmatched: 6. The CDR3 bases are TGTGCCAGCAGTGGACAGGGTGCTTACTACGAGCAGTACTTC. Protein: CASSGQGAYYEQYF.

The table lists this clonotype with a few counts. The CDR3 is CSVVTSGSPYNEQFF. CDR3 in DNA: TGCAGCGTCGTTACGAGCGGGAGTCCCTACAATGAGCAGTTCTTC. The chain uses TRBV29-1 and TRBJ2-1, with 8 bases that match TRBD2. Losses at the gene ends were 6 bases for V and 2 bases for J; bases not matched to a gene: 9. Per the germline V gene, CDR1 is SQVTM and CDR2 is ANQGSEA. This CDR3 is built from 15 residues.

This clonotype occurred a few times. This chain links TRBV27 with TRBJ1-5; D gene ambiguous. The CDR3 has 15 amino acids. The germline V and J ends were trimmed by 6 bases and 0 bases, with 12 bases remaining between them. Germline V gene sequence: CDR1 MNHEY, CDR2 SMNVEV (reference sequence). CDR3 loop: CASSLGGFSNQPQHF. CDR3 coding DNA: TGTGCCAGCAGCCTGGGAGGCTTTAGCAATCAGCCCCAGCATTTT.

The chain has TRBV5-1 and TRBJ1-2; tentative D call: TRBD1 (5 bases). The CDR3 length is 14 residues. Trimming pared 0 bases from V and 8 bases from J, leaving 14 bases between. Germline CDR1 is SGHRS and CDR2 is YFSETQ. This CDR3 is CASSLVAGRQGYTF. The CDR3 region has the DNA TGCGCCAGCAGCTTGGTGGCAGGGCGCCAGGGCTACACCTTC.

The V and J genes are TRBV7-2 and TRBJ2-2, with TRBD1 matching 7 bases. Trimming cost V 0 bases and J 4 bases; bases outside gene matches: 11. Germline V CDR1 and CDR2: SGHTA, FQGNSA. CDR3 length: 18 amino acids. The CDR3 loop reads CASSLAPSLGGATGELFF. The CDR3 DNA is TGTGCCAGCAGCTTAGCCCCTTCTTTAGGGGGCGCCACCGGGGAGCTGTTTTTT.

CDR3 loop: CASSVQPGQKNNEQFF. The CDR3 bases are TGTGCCAGCAGCGTACAACCGGGACAGAAAAACAATGAGCAGTTCTTC. The V call is TRBV9, the J call TRBJ2-1, with TRBD1 matching 7 bases. The junction had 9 bases not matched to a gene; V was cut back by 1 base and J by 5 bases. The germline CDR1 and CDR2 sequences are SGDLS and YYNGEE. The CDR3 has 16 residues.

The chain's CDR3 is CASWARENTGELFF. In DNA, the CDR3 is TGTGCCTCTTGGGCGCGGGAGAACACCGGGGAGCTGTTTTTT. This rearrangement joins TRBV6-1 to TRBJ2-2, with D perhaps TRBD2 (6 bases). Germline CDR1 and CDR2: MNHNS and SASEGT. The ends were cut back, 11 bases at V and 1 base at J, with 14 bases in the middle. The CDR3 has 14 residues.

In this sample, this clonotype turned up a few times. This chain links TRBV6-5 with TRBJ1-1; a weak D match, TRBD1 (6 bases). Deletions cut 4 bases from V and 7 bases from J, with 10 bases between. CDR1 and CDR2 from the germline V gene are MNHEY and SVGAGI. The length of the CDR3 is 12 residues. The CDR3 nucleotides are TGTGCCAGCAGTTTCTTGGACAGTGAAGCTTTCTTT. Translation: CASSFLDSEAFF.

In this sample, this clonotype turned up a few times. The J gene is TRBJ1-3, the V gene TRBV18; tentatively, D is TRBD1 (5 bases). Germline-derived CDR1 and CDR2 are KGHSH and LQKENI. This CDR3 is 14 amino acids long. V lost 6 bases and J lost 2, with 11 bases in between. The CDR3 DNA follows: TGTGCCAGCTCCACCGGGACGGCTGGAAACACCATATATTTT. Its translation: CASSTGTAGNTIYF. Complete variable domain (other parts from reference TRBV18 and TRBJ1-3): NAGVMQNPRHLVRRRGQEARLRCSPMKGHSHVYWYRQLPEEGLKFMVYLQKENIIDESGMPKERFSAEFPKEGPSILRIQQVVRGDSAAYFCASSTGTAGNTIYFGEGSWLTVV.

This clonotype was detected a few times. This chain connects TRBV7-9 to TRBJ1-1; 7 nucleotides line up with TRBD1. J gave up 1 base and V 1 base, and 6 bases lay outside the gene matches. The CDR3 has 16 amino acids. Germline CDR1 is SEHNR and CDR2 is FQNEAQ (reference sequence). For the CDR3, the DNA is TGTGCCAGCAGCTTAGGGGACAGTATTTGGAACACTGAAGCTTTCTTT. Its protein is CASSLGDSIWNTEAFF.

V gene TRBV29-1 combines with J gene TRBJ2-3; unclear D gene. Germline V gene sequence: CDR1 SQVTM, CDR2 ANQGSEA. The ends were cut back, 7 bases at V and 4 bases at J, with 15 bases in the middle. This CDR3 is 13 amino acids long. The CDR3 spells CSGSPSGPDTQYF. The CDR3 DNA is TGCAGCGGGTCCCCCTCAGGTCCAGATACGCAGTATTTT.

A few counts support this clonotype. The J gene is TRBJ2-1, the V gene TRBV25-1; 10 nucleotides match TRBD2. This CDR3 is 14 amino acids long. J gave up 5 bases and V 6 bases, and 4 bases lay outside the gene matches. CDR1 and CDR2 (germline): MGHDK, SYGVNS. The CDR3: CASRGLAANNEQFF. Here the CDR3 DNA reads TGTGCCAGCAGAGGACTAGCGGCTAACAATGAGCAGTTCTTC.

J is TRBJ2-7 and V is TRBV20-1; 10 nucleotides line up with TRBD1. Germline values: CDR1 DFQATT, CDR2 SNEGSKA (reference sequence). The CDR3 loop spans 19 amino acids. J gave up 1 base and V 5 bases, and 20 bases lay outside the gene matches. CDR3 protein: CSALSRDRGSILGSYEQYF. The CDR3 DNA sequence: TGCAGTGCTCTCAGCCGGGACAGGGGATCCATCCTTGGGTCCTACGAGCAGTACTTC.